This T cell receptor (beta chain) was captured in a study of T cell repertoires in cytomegalovirus infection. Only a few counts were recorded for this clonotype. What it recognizes is unknown. This CDR3 region has 15 residues. Germline loops: CDR1 SSHAT, CDR2 FNYEAQ (reference sequence). V lost 5 bases, J lost 0 bases, and 12 bases lay in between. TCRdb used MiXCR to reprocess the reads, holding one entry per CDR3 protein. The table lists 230,000 or so distinct CDR3 sequences, 38% of them singletons. The chain has TRBV7-7 and TRBJ2-3; a possible D gene is TRBD2 (6 bases). The material was CD8+ T cells from cultured PBMCs, obtained from culture after CMV antigen stimulation. This receptor was identified in a human donor in good health (CMV status not recorded). Some clones in this sample may be carry-over from other donors' samples. The CDR3 nucleotides read TGTGCCAGCAGCAGGGACTGGGAAAGCACAGATACGCAGTATTTT. It specifies CASSRDWESTDTQYF. Together with reference TRBV7-7 and TRBJ2-3, the CDR3 gives the full variable domain: GAGVSQSPRYKVTKRGQDVTLRCDPISSHATLYWYQQALGQGPEFLTYFNYEAQPDKSGLPSDRFSAERPEGSISTLTIQRTEQRDSAMYRCASSRDWESTDTQYFGPGTRLTVL.